Following are 28 T cell receptor beta chains from one sample sequenced in a study of radiation and T cells in renal cell carcinoma (dated by TCRdb to 2020 to 2022). The meaning of the sample's time point label: blood 2 weeks post-SBRT. Sample treatment or condition, as interpreted from the label and publication: 15 Gy SBRT to primary tumor, nephrectomy 4 weeks later. The library was generated by the immunoSEQ multiplex PCR assay. The table was pulled from immuneACCESS by TCRdb, which kept in-frame rearrangements only. Such tables lose some clones; where checked, under half of the loss comes from unresolved V genes, and the rest has no known cause. Here the sample has some 150,000 clones; roughly 87% occur a single time. The ten largest clones take up roughly 13% of the sample. Sample: blood, taken from a patient whose treatment included radiotherapy and nephrectomy. Every receptor here comes from a woman between 45 and 60 years old with renal cell carcinoma.

V gene TRBV9 combines with J gene TRBJ1-6; D possibly corresponds to TRBD1 (5 bases). Germline CDR1 SGDLS, CDR2 YYNGEE. V was clipped by 0 bases and J by 9 bases, with 10 bases between them. CDR3 length equals 14 residues. The chain's CDR3 is CASSVADMSSPLHF. The CDR3 nucleotides read TGTGCCAGCAGCGTAGCGGACATGAGTTCACCCCTCCACTTT. Full variable domain (outside the CDR3, taken from reference TRBV9 and TRBJ1-6): DSGVTQTPKHLITATGQRVTLRCSPRSGDLSVYWYQQSLDQGLQFLIQYYNGEERAKGNILERFSAQQFPDLHSELNLSSLELGDSALYFCASSVADMSSPLHFGNGTRLTVT.

In nucleotides, the CDR3 is TGTGCCTGGAGTGTAGGGGACGATCAGCCCCAGCATTTT. As protein: CAWSVGDDQPQHF. The chain has TRBV30 and TRBJ1-5; TRBD1 is a possible D gene (5 bases). Trimming removed 0 bases at V and 5 bases at J, with 8 bases between. The germline V gene encodes CDR1 GTSNPN and CDR2 SVGIG (reference sequence). The CDR3 spans 13 residues.

The chain links TRBV15 to TRBJ2-3; D gene unclear. The ends were cut back, 1 base at V and 5 bases at J, with 16 bases in the middle. Germline CDR1 and CDR2: LNHNV and YYDKDF (reference sequence). The CDR3 consists of 16 residues. CDR3 loop: CATSRAPSRVGDTQYF. CDR3 bases: TGTGCCACCAGCAGAGCCCCCTCACGGGTTGGAGATACGCAGTATTTT.

The CDR3 DNA reads TGCAGCGTGACTGGCTACACCTTC. Encoded protein: CSVTGYTF. This chain links TRBV29-1 with TRBJ1-2, with D unclear. Trimming cost V 6 bases and J 7 bases, with 3 bases left between them. The CDR3 sequence is 8 residues long. Germline V gene data show CDR1 as SQVTM and CDR2 as ANQGSEA.

This clone was detected only a few times. This chain links TRBV10-2 with TRBJ2-1; 8 positions match TRBD2. The V gene end was trimmed by 4 bases and the J gene end by 7 bases; junction bases not matched to a gene: 12. The CDR3 covers 16 residues. Germline V CDR1 and CDR2: WSHSY, SAAADI. CDR3 nucleotide sequence: TGCGCCAGCAGTGTCGGGGGGGGCCCCCGGAGAAATGAGCAGTTCTTC. Translation: CASSVGGGPRRNEQFF.

The chain links TRBV5-6 to TRBJ2-2, with D possibly TRBD2 on 6 matching bases. Trimming took 4 bases from V and 5 from J, leaving 21 bases between them. The CDR3 totals 17 residues. CDR1 SGHDT and CDR2 YYEEEE come from the germline V gene. CDR3 sequence (DNA): TGTGCCAGCAGCCCCCCCCCAGGGACGGACTATACCGGGGAGCTGTTTTTT. This encodes CASSPPPGTDYTGELFF.

The genes are TRBV30 and TRBJ2-5, with 9 bases identical to TRBD1. The CDR3 consists of 13 residues. CDR1 GTSNPN and CDR2 SVGIG come from the germline V gene (reference sequence). V was pared by 5 bases and J by 4 bases, with 5 bases of the junction left unmatched. For the CDR3, the DNA is TGTGCCTGGGCACAGGGGGCTCGAGAGACCCAGTACTTC. Its translation is CAWAQGARETQYF.

The chain couples TRBV7-2 to TRBJ1-5, with 8 bases matching TRBD1. J lost 1 base, V lost 3 bases, and 8 bases had no gene match. CDR3 length: 17 amino acids. Per the germline V gene, CDR1 is SGHTA and CDR2 is FQGNSA. The CDR3 sequence is CASSLVDRVKSNQPQHF. The CDR3 DNA reads as TGTGCCAGCAGCTTGGTGGACAGGGTGAAGAGCAATCAGCCCCAGCATTTT.

This sequence joins TRBV7-2 and TRBJ2-7; possibly TRBD2 for D (5 bases). The V gene lost 5 bases and the J gene lost 6 bases, with 23 bases spanning the gap. Germline CDR1 is SGHTA and CDR2 is FQGNSA. The CDR3 runs to 16 residues. CDR3 protein: CASSPSTGEGFGEQYF. In nucleotides, the CDR3 is TGTGCCAGCAGCCCCTCCACCGGGGAAGGTTTCGGCGAGCAGTACTTC.

The chain combines TRBV18 with TRBJ2-7, with 7 positions matching TRBD1. The CDR3 totals 14 residues. The germline V gene has CDR1 KGHSH and CDR2 LQKENI. V was pared by 2 bases and J by 2 bases, with 3 bases of the junction left unmatched. The CDR3 loop is CASSPGDRAYEQYF. The CDR3 DNA follows: TGTGCCAGCTCACCAGGAGACAGGGCCTACGAGCAGTACTTC.

This clone has only one observation. The chain recombines TRBV19 with TRBJ1-5; D is unclear. The CDR3 spans 14 residues. CDR1 and CDR2 from the germline V gene are LNHDA and SQIVND (reference sequence). V was cut by 6 bases and J by 3 bases, with 12 bases left in between. DNA for the CDR3: TGTGCCAGTAGCGGGGAAAGATCCAATCAGCCCCAGCATTTT. Translating gives CASSGERSNQPQHF.

The J gene is TRBJ1-2, the V gene TRBV2; no clear D. Germline V gene data show CDR1 as SNHLY and CDR2 as FYNNEI. The CDR3 has 11 residues. Between the trimmed V and J ends, which lost 3 bases and 9 bases, there was a span of 8 bases. CDR3 in amino acids: CASSEQYSYTF. The CDR3 nucleotides read TGTGCCAGCAGTGAGCAGTATAGCTACACCTTC.

The sample holds one count of this clone. The gene calls are TRBV10-1 and TRBJ2-3; D unresolved. Germline values: CDR1 WNHNN, CDR2 SYGVQD (reference sequence). The CDR3 spans 16 residues. V lost 2 bases and J 3 bases, leaving 15 bases between the germline ends. The chain's CDR3 is CASSEMGFEFTDTQYF. The CDR3, as DNA: TGCGCCAGCAGTGAGATGGGGTTTGAATTTACAGATACGCAGTATTTT.

The DNA for the CDR3 is TGTGCCAGTAGTCCAGGCTTCTACGAGCAGTACTTC. It codes for CASSPGFYEQYF. The V and J genes are TRBV19 and TRBJ2-7, with D unresolved. The V end lost 5 bases, the J end lost 3 bases, and 8 bases lay between the germline ends. From germline, CDR1 is LNHDA and CDR2 SQIVND (reference sequence). The CDR3 covers 12 residues.

V and J are TRBV4-3 and TRBJ2-7; 9 positions match TRBD1. The V and J ends lost 0 bases and 2 bases, in that order; junction bases with no gene match: 5. Germline CDR1 and CDR2: LGHNA and YSLEER. This CDR3 comprises 16 residues. The CDR3 loop reads CASSQDPGQGTYEQYF. DNA for the CDR3: TGCGCCAGCAGCCAAGATCCAGGACAGGGGACCTACGAGCAGTACTTC.

The rearrangement uses TRBV9 and TRBJ1-2; D perhaps matches TRBD1 (6 bases). The germline V gene has CDR1 SGDLS and CDR2 YYNGEE. The V and J ends lost 0 bases and 4 bases respectively, with 13 bases between them. The CDR3 extends over 15 amino acids. Here the CDR3 reads CASSVEPGTIYGYTF. The CDR3 DNA reads as TGTGCCAGCAGCGTAGAGCCTGGGACAATCTATGGCTACACCTTC.

The chain carries TRBV11-2 and TRBJ2-1; 12 positions match TRBD2. CDR1 is SGHAT and CDR2 is FQNNGV in the germline V gene. Trimming removed 3 bases from V and 13 bases from J; junction bases left unmatched: 7. CDR3 size: 14 residues. CDR3 nucleotides: TGTGCCAGCAGCTTGTCTAGCGGGGGGGCCGTTCAGTTCTTC. It translates to CASSLSSGGAVQFF. Together with reference TRBV11-2 and TRBJ2-1, the CDR3 gives the full variable domain: EAGVAQSPRYKIIEKRQSVAFWCNPISGHATLYWYQQILGQGPKLLIQFQNNGVVDDSQLPKDRFSAERLKGVDSTLKIQPAKLEDSAVYLCASSLSSGGAVQFFGPGTRLTVL.

The gene calls are TRBV7-9 and TRBJ2-1; 9 positions agree with TRBD2. The CDR3 loop spans 15 amino acids. V lost 2 bases to trimming and J lost 2 bases; unmatched junction nucleotides: 1. Looked up from germline, CDR1 is SEHNR and CDR2 is FQNEAQ (reference sequence). CDR3 DNA: TGTGCCAGCAGCTTAAGCGGGGGGCCCTACAATGAGCAGTTCTTC. Protein sequence: CASSLSGGPYNEQFF.

This sequence joins TRBV6-5 and TRBJ1-1; D may be TRBD1 (6 bases). Germline V gene sequence: CDR1 MNHEY, CDR2 SVGAGI. The CDR3 covers 14 residues. The V gene lost 6 bases and the J gene lost 4 bases, with 15 bases spanning the gap. The CDR3 here is CASSPTGRGTEAFF. CDR3 DNA: TGTGCCAGCAGCCCGACGGGCAGGGGCACTGAAGCTTTCTTT.

The rearrangement joins TRBV7-9 to TRBJ1-2; D remains unclear. The CDR3 runs 15 residues. V shed 5 bases and J shed 6 bases, with 19 bases lying between them. Germline CDR1 is SEHNR and CDR2 is FQNEAQ (reference sequence). The CDR3 nucleotides read TGTGCCAGCAGCCCGCCAGACACCAGAGGCAATGGCTACACCTTC. Protein sequence: CASSPPDTRGNGYTF. Combining the CDR3 with reference TRBV7-9 and TRBJ1-2 gives the whole variable domain DTGVSQNPRHKITKRGQNVTFRCDPISEHNRLYWYRQTLGQGPEFLTYFQNEAQLEKSRLLSDRFSAERPKGSFSTLEIQRTEQGDSAMYLCASSPPDTRGNGYTFGSGTRLTVV.

The chain is built from TRBV2 and TRBJ1-2; a weak D match, TRBD1 (5 bases). The germline CDR1 and CDR2 sequences are SNHLY and FYNNEI. V was clipped by 6 bases and J by 0 bases, with 20 bases between them. This CDR3 is built from 17 residues. In DNA, the CDR3 is TGTGCCAGCAGAGGACCTTCCGGGACCGACACTAACTATGGCTACACCTTC. Protein sequence: CASRGPSGTDTNYGYTF.

The V and J genes are TRBV2 and TRBJ2-5; 9 bases match TRBD2. J lost 6 bases, V lost 1 base, and 9 bases had no gene match. This CDR3 region has 16 residues. Germline V lookup: CDR1 SNHLY, CDR2 FYNNEI. CDR3: CASSEDGGGAIKTQYF. CDR3 DNA sequence: TGTGCCAGCAGTGAAGACGGCGGGGGGGCCATTAAGACCCAGTACTTC.

This clone appeared once. The CDR3 DNA is TGTGCCAGCTCACCAGTTTCAACCTTAACGAACACTGAAGCTTTCTTT. Translated: CASSPVSTLTNTEAFF. V and J are TRBV18 and TRBJ1-1; D uncertain. The V and J ends lost 2 bases and 1 base respectively, with 14 bases between them. Looked up from germline, CDR1 is KGHSH and CDR2 is LQKENI. The CDR3 has 16 amino acids.

The CDR3 here is CAIMSDRGEETQYF. In DNA, the CDR3 is TGTGCCATCATGTCCGACAGGGGCGAGGAGACCCAGTACTTC. The chain joins TRBV10-3 to TRBJ2-5, with 8 nucleotides matching TRBD1. CDR3 size: 14 residues. Germline CDR1 is ENHRY and CDR2 is SYGVKD. The V and J ends lost 7 bases and 5 bases, in that order; junction bases with no gene match: 9.

This clone was detected a few times. The J gene is TRBJ1-6, the V gene TRBV7-9; 10 bases fit TRBD1. With 4 bases clipped from V and 11 bases from J, the junction kept 8 bases outside the gene matches. Germline V lookup: CDR1 SEHNR, CDR2 FQNEAQ (reference sequence). The CDR3 is 15 amino acids. CDR3 sequence reads: CASSSPGQGSPPLHF. In DNA, the CDR3 is TGTGCCAGCAGCTCACCGGGACAGGGGTCGCCACCCCTCCACTTT.

The V call is TRBV6-6, the J call TRBJ1-2; TRBD1 is a possible D gene (6 bases). The CDR3 is 14 residues long. The germline V gene encodes CDR1 MNHNY and CDR2 SVGAGI (reference sequence). V was cut by 0 bases and J by 8 bases, with 13 bases left in between. For the CDR3, the DNA is TGTGCCAGCAGTTACTCGAAGGGGGGGCCGGGCTACACCTTC. Encoded protein: CASSYSKGGPGYTF.

The chain carries TRBV14 and TRBJ2-1, with D hard to call. Germline-derived CDR1 and CDR2 are SGHDN and FVKESK. Trimming stripped 0 bases from V and 8 bases from J, with 8 bases between. The CDR3 is 13 amino acids. CDR3 nucleotide sequence: TGTGCCAGCAGCCAAGATCTTAGAGATGAGCAGTTCTTC. It translates to CASSQDLRDEQFF. Variable domain in full (rest from reference TRBV14 and TRBJ2-1): EAGVTQFPSHSVIEKGQTVTLRCDPISGHDNLYWYRRVMGKEIKFLLHFVKESKQDESGMPNNRFLAERTGGTYSTLKVQPAELEDSGVYFCASSQDLRDEQFFGPGTRLTVL.

The chain is built from TRBV7-2 and TRBJ2-2; D is uncertain. V was pared by 2 bases and J by 4 bases, with 14 bases between. Germline lookup yields CDR1 SGHTA and CDR2 FQGNSA. The CDR3 has 16 residues. The CDR3 DNA sequence: TGTGCCAGCAGCTTAAACGGTCCACGTAGCACCGGGGAGCTGTTTTTT. It yields the protein CASSLNGPRSTGELFF.